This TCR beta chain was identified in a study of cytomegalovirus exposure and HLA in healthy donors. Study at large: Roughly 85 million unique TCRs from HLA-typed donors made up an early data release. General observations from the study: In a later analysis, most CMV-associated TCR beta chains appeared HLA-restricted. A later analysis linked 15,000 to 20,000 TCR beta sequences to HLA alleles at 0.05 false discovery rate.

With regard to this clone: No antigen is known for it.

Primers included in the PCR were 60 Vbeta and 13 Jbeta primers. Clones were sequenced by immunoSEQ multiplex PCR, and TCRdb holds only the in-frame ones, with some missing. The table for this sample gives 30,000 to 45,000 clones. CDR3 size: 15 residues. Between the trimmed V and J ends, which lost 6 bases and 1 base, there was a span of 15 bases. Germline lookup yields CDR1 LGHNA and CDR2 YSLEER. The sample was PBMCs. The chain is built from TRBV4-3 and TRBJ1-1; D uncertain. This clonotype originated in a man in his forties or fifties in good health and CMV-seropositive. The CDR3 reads CASRGLLRENTEAFF. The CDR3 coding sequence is TGCGCCAGCAGAGGACTCCTGCGGGAGAACACTGAAGCTTTCTTT.